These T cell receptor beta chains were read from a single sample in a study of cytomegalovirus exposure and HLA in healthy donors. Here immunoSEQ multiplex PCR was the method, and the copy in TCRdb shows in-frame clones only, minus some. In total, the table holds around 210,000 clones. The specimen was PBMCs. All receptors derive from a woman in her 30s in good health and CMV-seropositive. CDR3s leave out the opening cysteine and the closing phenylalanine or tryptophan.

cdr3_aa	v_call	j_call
ASSLADRVSEQY	TRBV19	TRBJ2-7
ASSEVQGPYGYT	TRBV6-1	TRBJ1-2
ATSPGSGGARAEQF	TRBV15	TRBJ2-1
ASSEAQGATEAF	TRBV10-1	TRBJ1-1
ASSLAQGATEAF	TRBV28	TRBJ1-1
AGALQGATGELF	TRBV11-2	TRBJ2-2
ASSLSGSDYGYT	TRBV5-1	TRBJ1-2
ASSLYRSSYNFSGNTIY	TRBV7-8	TRBJ1-3
ASSRGFGGSPLH	TRBV14	TRBJ1-6
ASSYSSRTIRAF	TRBV6-5	TRBJ1-1
ASSTFRGTEAF	TRBV6-1	TRBJ1-1
ASSKGHANIQY	TRBV19	TRBJ2-4
ASSLAGLSFYGYT	TRBV11-2	TRBJ1-2
ASSLGDPGAGQPQH	TRBV7-9	TRBJ1-5
ASSIISRDHTEAF	TRBV27	TRBJ1-1
ASSIDRGLRNEQF	TRBV19	TRBJ2-1
TSSQDSARRGNSYNSPLH	TRBV1	TRBJ1-6
ASSDARRGDTDTQY	TRBV6-6	TRBJ2-3
ASSPGLAGVNIQY	TRBV19	TRBJ2-4
ASSPGLAGFSYNEQF	TRBV28	TRBJ2-1
ASSQEGGARGTDTQY	TRBV4-1	TRBJ2-3
ASSLARQGPDTQY	TRBV5-4	TRBJ2-3
ASLRSDSEAF	TRBV6-5	TRBJ1-1
ASIPYERGMNTEAF	TRBV28	TRBJ1-1
ASSFGGGAEQY	TRBV27	TRBJ2-7
ASSHYFAGDRRLEQY	TRBV4-1	TRBJ2-7
ASSQELNLRYEQY	TRBV4-3	TRBJ2-7
ASSITSYNYNEQF	TRBV6-5	TRBJ2-1